This TCR beta chain appears in the sequencing data of a study of blood T cell repertoires in COVID-19. About the study: Nucleic acid was either cDNA or gDNA, and it came from T cells, B-cell-depleted T cells, or PBMCs.

Enrollees, 18 to 89 years old, lived in 24 US areas. Participants' own reports of clinical history determined their cohort assignment. In the original workflow: Reference gene primer amplification gave estimated nucleated cell counts. TCRdb keeps only in-frame clones here, not all; method: immunoSEQ multiplex PCR. V and J calls and clone size are those listed in that table; D and trimming were worked out from the DNA. In the table there are 190,000 or so clones, approximately 86% of which are singletons. This CDR3 is built from 12 residues. Germline V lookup: CDR1 SEHNR, CDR2 FQNEAQ (reference sequence). Trimming removed 1 base at V and 8 bases at J, with 6 bases between.

Input material: PBMCs or T cells enriched from blood (not recorded which). The sequence came from a young man with acute COVID-19. The J gene is TRBJ2-1, the V gene TRBV7-9, with D unresolved. In DNA form, the CDR3 reads TGTGCCAGCAGCTTAGTTTTCGATGAGCAGTTCTTC. This translates into CASSLVFDEQFF.